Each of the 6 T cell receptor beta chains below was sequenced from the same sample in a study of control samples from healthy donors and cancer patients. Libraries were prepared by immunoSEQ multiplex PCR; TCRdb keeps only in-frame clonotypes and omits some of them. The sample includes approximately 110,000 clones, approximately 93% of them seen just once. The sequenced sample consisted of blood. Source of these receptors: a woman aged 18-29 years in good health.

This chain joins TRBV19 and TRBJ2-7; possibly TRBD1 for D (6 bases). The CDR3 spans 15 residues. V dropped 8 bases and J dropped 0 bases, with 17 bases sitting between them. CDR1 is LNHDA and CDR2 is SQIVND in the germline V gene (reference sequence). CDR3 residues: CASARPTGSSYEQYF. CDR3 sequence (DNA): TGTGCCAGTGCTAGACCGACAGGATCCTCCTACGAGCAGTACTTC.

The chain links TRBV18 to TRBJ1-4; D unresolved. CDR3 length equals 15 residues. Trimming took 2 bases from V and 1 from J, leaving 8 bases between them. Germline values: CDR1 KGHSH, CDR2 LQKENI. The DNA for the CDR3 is TGTGCCAGCTCACCAACGGGGATAACTAATGAAAAACTGTTTTTT. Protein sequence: CASSPTGITNEKLFF.

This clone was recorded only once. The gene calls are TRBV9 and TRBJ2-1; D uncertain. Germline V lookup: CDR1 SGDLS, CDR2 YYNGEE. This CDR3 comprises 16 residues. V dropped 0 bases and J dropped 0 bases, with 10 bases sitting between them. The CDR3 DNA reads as TGTGCCAGCAGCGTAGGGAGTGATAGCTCCTACAATGAGCAGTTCTTC. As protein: CASSVGSDSSYNEQFF.

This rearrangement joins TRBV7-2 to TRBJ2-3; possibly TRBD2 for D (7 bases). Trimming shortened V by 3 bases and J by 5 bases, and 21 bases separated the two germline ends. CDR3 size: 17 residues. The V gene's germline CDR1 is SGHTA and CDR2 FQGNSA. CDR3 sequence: CASSFWGGRVGEDTQYF. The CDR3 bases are TGTGCCAGCAGCTTTTGGGGGGGCCGAGTTGGGGAAGATACGCAGTATTTT.

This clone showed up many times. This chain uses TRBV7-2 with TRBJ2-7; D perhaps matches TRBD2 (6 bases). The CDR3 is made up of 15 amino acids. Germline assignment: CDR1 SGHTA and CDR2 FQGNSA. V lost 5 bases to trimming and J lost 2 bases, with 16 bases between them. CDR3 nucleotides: TGTGCCAGCAGCCTATCGGAGCGGGTGACCTACGAGCAGTACTTC. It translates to CASSLSERVTYEQYF.

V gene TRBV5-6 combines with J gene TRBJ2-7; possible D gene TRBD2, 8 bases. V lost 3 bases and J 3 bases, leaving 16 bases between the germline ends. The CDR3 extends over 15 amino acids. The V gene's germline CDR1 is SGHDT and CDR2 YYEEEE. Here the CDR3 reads CASSSGGGGLYEQYF. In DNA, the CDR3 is TGTGCCAGCAGCTCGGGAGGGGGCGGGCTCTACGAGCAGTACTTC.